One sample yielded the 16 T cell receptor beta chains listed below, sequenced in a study of T cells after yellow fever vaccination. TCRdb ran MiXCR on the 5' RACE reads and lists one entry per CDR3 protein. The data show 100,000 to 150,000 distinct CDR3 sequences, 7.4% seen once. The sequencing used CD4+ T cells sorted from PBMCs, collected 10 days after the first yellow fever vaccination. These receptors were collected from a young man who received the YFV17D yellow fever vaccine.

This clonotype was recorded many times. The J gene is TRBJ1-1, the V gene TRBV7-2; D not resolved. This CDR3 comprises 14 residues. CDR1 is SGHTA and CDR2 is FQGNSA in the germline V gene. Trimming removed 3 bases from V and 6 bases from J, with 14 bases in between. The CDR3 sequence is CASSFWTRSPEAFF. The DNA of the CDR3 is TGTGCCAGCAGCTTTTGGACCCGCAGTCCTGAAGCTTTCTTT. The full variable domain, with the rest looked up from reference TRBV7-2 and TRBJ1-1, is GAGVSQSPSNKVTEKGKDVELRCDPISGHTALYWYRQSLGQGLEFLIYFQGNSAPDKSGLPSDRFSAERTGGSVSTLTIQRTQQEDSAVYLCASSFWTRSPEAFFGQGTRLTVV.

This clonotype has just a few counts. The chain recombines TRBV12-3 or TRBV12-4 with TRBJ1-6, with a weak D call TRBD1 (6 bases). The CDR3 spans 13 residues. V dropped 6 bases and J dropped 9 bases, with 12 bases sitting between them. CDR3 sequence reads: CASRLRGASPLHF. CDR3 bases: TGTGCCAGCAGACTAAGGGGGGCTTCACCCCTCCACTTT.

This clonotype was observed a handful of times. The genes are TRBV7-2 and TRBJ1-1; 9 nucleotides match TRBD1. The ends lost 7 bases at V and 2 bases at J; junction bases unmatched: 8. There are 15 residues in the CDR3. Germline V CDR1 and CDR2: SGHTA, FQGNSA. For the CDR3, the DNA is TGTGCCAGCAAACTACAGGGGGCTCATAACACTGAAGCTTTCTTT. Protein: CASKLQGAHNTEAFF.

In this sample, this clonotype turned up many times. The chain joins TRBV29-1 to TRBJ2-7, with 9 bases identical to TRBD1. V lost 4 bases and J lost 4; bases outside the gene matches: 5. The CDR3 length is 13 residues. Germline V gene lookup returns CDR1 SQVTM and CDR2 ANQGSEA. CDR3 protein: CSVGTGAFYEQYF. The CDR3 bases are TGCAGCGTTGGGACAGGGGCATTTTACGAGCAGTACTTC.

This clonotype was counted between two and nine times. The chain carries TRBV6-2 or TRBV6-3 and TRBJ2-5; TRBD2 matches at 9 bases. The CDR3 loop spans 17 amino acids. Per germline, CDR1 MNHEY and CDR2 SVGEGT. V was pared by 5 bases and J by 4 bases, with 14 bases of the junction left unmatched. CDR3 region: CASSVSGGTTIPETQYF. As DNA, the CDR3 is TGTGCCAGCAGTGTGAGCGGGGGGACCACTATCCCAGAGACCCAGTACTTC.

This clonotype was detected ten times or more. The rearrangement joins TRBV20-1 to TRBJ1-1, with D possibly TRBD1 on 6 matching bases. CDR1 is DFQATT, CDR2 SNEGSKA, per germline (reference sequence). V gave up 5 bases and J gave up 6 bases, with 19 bases separating them. CDR3 size: 14 residues. Written as DNA, the CDR3 is TGCAGTGCTGAGGGGGGAGGAGCCAATGCTGAAGCTTTCTTT. Its translation: CSAEGGGANAEAFF.

The V gene is TRBV4-2, the J gene TRBJ1-2, with 7 positions matching TRBD1. Germline trimming cut 3 bases from V and 0 bases from J; bases unmatched to any gene: 1. The CDR3 consists of 14 residues. CDR1 is LGHNA, CDR2 YNFKEQ, per germline. The CDR3 loop reads CASSQGTANYGYTF. In DNA form, the CDR3 reads TGTGCCAGCAGCCAGGGGACAGCTAACTATGGCTACACCTTC.

Many counts were recorded for this clonotype. The rearrangement joins TRBV6-1 to TRBJ2-5, with TRBD2 matching over 8 bases. Germline CDR1 is MNHNS and CDR2 is SASEGT. CDR3 length: 14 amino acids. The ends lost 5 bases at V and 3 bases at J; junction bases unmatched: 5. Here the CDR3 DNA reads TGTGCCAGCAGTCCTGCGGGGGGCAAAGAGACCCAGTACTTC. Translating gives CASSPAGGKETQYF.

Many counts were recorded for this clonotype. The CDR3, as DNA: TGCAGTGCTGGGCCCCAAGCGACAGCCAAAAACATTCAGTACTTC. This gives the protein CSAGPQATAKNIQYF. V and J are TRBV20-1 and TRBJ2-4; no firm D call. V lost 5 bases, J lost 0 bases, and 14 bases lay in between. This CDR3 spans 15 amino acids. The V gene's germline CDR1 is DFQATT and CDR2 SNEGSKA (reference sequence).

This clonotype was counted ten times or more. The chain joins TRBV18 to TRBJ2-1; 7 nucleotides line up with TRBD1. The germline gives CDR1 KGHSH, CDR2 LQKENI. The trim removed 1 base at V and 2 bases at J, leaving 11 bases unmatched. This CDR3 comprises 18 residues. Here the CDR3 DNA reads TGTGCCAGCTCACCACGTATGCAGGGGGACGGCGCCTACAATGAGCAGTTCTTC. It encodes CASSPRMQGDGAYNEQFF. The full variable domain, completed using reference TRBV18 and TRBJ2-1, is NAGVMQNPRHLVRRRGQEARLRCSPMKGHSHVYWYRQLPEEGLKFMVYLQKENIIDESGMPKERFSAEFPKEGPSILRIQQVVRGDSAAYFCASSPRMQGDGAYNEQFFGPGTRLTVL.

This clonotype occurred many times. The chain couples TRBV29-1 to TRBJ2-2; D is uncertain. V gave up 2 bases and J gave up 3 bases, with 10 bases separating them. This CDR3 region has 14 residues. The germline gives CDR1 SQVTM, CDR2 ANQGSEA. CDR3 nucleotide sequence: TGCAGCGTTGAATCTGTTTCTCACACCGGGGAGCTGTTTTTT. Encoded protein: CSVESVSHTGELFF.

This clonotype has only a few counts. J is TRBJ2-5 and V is TRBV29-1; 10 bases align to TRBD1. Germline V gene sequence: CDR1 SQVTM, CDR2 ANQGSEA. V was clipped by 8 bases and J by 7 bases; unmatched bases: 16. CDR3 length equals 15 residues. The CDR3 region has the DNA TGCAGCTATAGCCGGGGGACAGGGGCGACGGGGACCCAGTACTTC. Protein: CSYSRGTGATGTQYF.

This clonotype was seen at least ten times. This chain links TRBV7-2 with TRBJ2-3; no firm D call. CDR1 SGHTA and CDR2 FQGNSA come from the germline V gene. The CDR3 is 13 residues long. V lost 7 bases to trimming and J lost 8 bases, with 16 bases between them. As DNA, the CDR3 is TGTGCCAGCAACCCTGGTCCCACGGGTACGCAGTATTTT. Amino acids: CASNPGPTGTQYF.

This clonotype has a count of ten or more. The V gene is TRBV5-6, the J gene TRBJ2-3; 9 nucleotides match TRBD2. Germline V gene sequence: CDR1 SGHDT, CDR2 YYEEEE. This CDR3 has 14 residues. Losses at the gene ends were 0 bases for V and 7 bases for J; bases not matched to a gene: 3. The CDR3 nucleotides read TGTGCCAGCAGCTTGGTTAGCGGGGGTTATACGCAGTATTTT. This codes for CASSLVSGGYTQYF.

The table lists this clonotype with many counts. The gene calls are TRBV7-3 and TRBJ2-5; D gene ambiguous. Germline assignment: CDR1 SGHTA and CDR2 FQGTGA. The CDR3 is 15 amino acids. The V gene lost 3 bases and the J gene lost 1 base, with 12 bases spanning the gap. CDR3 loop: CASSFFVGPQETQYF. In DNA form, the CDR3 reads TGTGCCAGCAGCTTTTTTGTTGGTCCCCAAGAGACCCAGTACTTC.

The genes are TRBV12-3 or TRBV12-4 and TRBJ2-2; D might be TRBD1 (6 bases). This CDR3 region has 16 residues. Trimming stripped 7 bases from V and 4 bases from J, with 19 bases between. CDR3: CASIPSARGSTGELFF. CDR3 bases: TGTGCCAGCATCCCTTCCGCCAGGGGTTCCACCGGGGAGCTGTTTTTT.